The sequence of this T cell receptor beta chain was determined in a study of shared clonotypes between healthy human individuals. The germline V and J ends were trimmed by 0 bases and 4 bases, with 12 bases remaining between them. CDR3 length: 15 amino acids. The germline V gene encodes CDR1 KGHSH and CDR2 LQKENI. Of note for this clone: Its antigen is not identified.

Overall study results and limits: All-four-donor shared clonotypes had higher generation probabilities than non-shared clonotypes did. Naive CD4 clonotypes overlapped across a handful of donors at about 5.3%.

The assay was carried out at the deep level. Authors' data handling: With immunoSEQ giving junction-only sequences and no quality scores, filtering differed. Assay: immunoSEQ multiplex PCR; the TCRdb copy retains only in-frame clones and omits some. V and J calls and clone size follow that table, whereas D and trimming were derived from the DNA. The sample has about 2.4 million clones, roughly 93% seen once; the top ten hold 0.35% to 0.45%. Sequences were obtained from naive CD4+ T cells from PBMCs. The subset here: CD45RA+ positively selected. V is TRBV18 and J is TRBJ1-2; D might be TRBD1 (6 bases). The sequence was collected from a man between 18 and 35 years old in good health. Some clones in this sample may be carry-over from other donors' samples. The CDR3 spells CASSPPGAVIYGYTF. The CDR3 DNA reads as TGTGCCAGCTCACCACCGGGGGCGGTCATCTATGGCTACACCTTC.